The clone carrying this TCR beta chain was counted once. Germline-derived CDR1 and CDR2 are MGHRA and YSYEKL. CDR3 length: 16 residues. V dropped 0 bases and J dropped 9; count of bases not matched to a gene: 8. This record belongs to a study of technical replicates of blood from a handful of donors. The assay was immunoSEQ multiplex PCR, and TCRdb's table has in-frame clones only and misses some. The table lists 50,000 or so clones, roughly 92% of them singletons. Material: PBMCs. The rearrangement joins TRBV4-1 to TRBJ2-1; 10 bases map to TRBD2. The origin of this receptor is a human donor in good health. Some clones in this sample may be carry-over from other donors' samples. The CDR3 is CASSQEASGGFSEQFF. Written as DNA, the CDR3 is TGCGCCAGCAGCCAAGAGGCTAGCGGGGGTTTTAGTGAGCAGTTCTTC.